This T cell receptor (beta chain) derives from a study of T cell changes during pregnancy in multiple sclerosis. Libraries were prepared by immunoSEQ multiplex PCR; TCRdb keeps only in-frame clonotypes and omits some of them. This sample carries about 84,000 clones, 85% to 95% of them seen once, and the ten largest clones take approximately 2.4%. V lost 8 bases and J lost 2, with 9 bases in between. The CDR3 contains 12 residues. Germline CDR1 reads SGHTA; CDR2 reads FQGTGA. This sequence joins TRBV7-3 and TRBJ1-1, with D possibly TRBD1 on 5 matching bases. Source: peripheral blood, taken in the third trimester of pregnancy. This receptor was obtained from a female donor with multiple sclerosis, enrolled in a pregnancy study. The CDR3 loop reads CASSQGNTEAFF. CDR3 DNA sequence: TGTGCCAGCTCGCAGGGAAACACTGAAGCTTTCTTT. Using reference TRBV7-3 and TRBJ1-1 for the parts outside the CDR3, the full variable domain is GAGVSQTPSNKVTEKGKYVELRCDPISGHTALYWYRQSLGQGPEFLIYFQGTGAADDSGLPNDRFFAVRPEGSVSTLKIQRTERGDSAVYLCASSQGNTEAFFGQGTRLTVV.